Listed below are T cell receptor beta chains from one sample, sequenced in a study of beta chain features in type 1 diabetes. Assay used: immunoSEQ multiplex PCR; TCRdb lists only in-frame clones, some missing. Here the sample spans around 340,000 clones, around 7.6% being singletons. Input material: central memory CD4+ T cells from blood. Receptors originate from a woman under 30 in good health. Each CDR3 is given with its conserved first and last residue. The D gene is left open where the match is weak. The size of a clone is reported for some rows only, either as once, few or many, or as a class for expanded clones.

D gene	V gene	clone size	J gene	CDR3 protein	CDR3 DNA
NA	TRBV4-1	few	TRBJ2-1	CASSQVNLAAYNEQFF	TGCGCCAGCAGCCAAGTCAACTTAGCGGCCTACAATGAGCAGTTCTTC
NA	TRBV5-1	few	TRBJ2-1	CASSLVYGSANNEQFF	TGCGCCAGCAGCTTGGTATACGGCTCAGCTAACAATGAGCAGTTCTTC
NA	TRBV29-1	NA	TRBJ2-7	CSVGGGGGYEQYF	TGCAGCGTTGGAGGGGGAGGAGGCTACGAGCAGTACTTC
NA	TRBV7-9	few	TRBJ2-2	CASSFPTGNAVTGELFF	TGTGCCAGCAGCTTTCCTACAGGGAACGCGGTCACCGGGGAGCTGTTTTTT
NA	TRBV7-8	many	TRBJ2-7	CASSLFSSYEQYF	TGTGCCAGCAGCTTATTTAGCTCCTACGAGCAGTACTTC
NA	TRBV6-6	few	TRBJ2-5	CASSRGLGETQYF	TGTGCCAGCAGCCGGGGGTTAGGAGAGACCCAGTACTTC
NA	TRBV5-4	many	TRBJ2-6	CASSTKTGFGANVLTF	TGTGCCAGCAGCACAAAAACAGGGTTCGGGGCCAACGTCCTGACTTTC
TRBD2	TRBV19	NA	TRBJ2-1	CASSISPAGPKGEQFF	TGTGCCAGTAGTATTTCTCCAGCGGGACCCAAGGGTGAGCAGTTCTTC
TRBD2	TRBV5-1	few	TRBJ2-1	CASSSGTSGRVQEQFF	TGCGCCAGCAGTTCCGGGACTAGCGGGAGAGTACAAGAGCAGTTCTTC
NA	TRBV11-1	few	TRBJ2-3	CASSSGASDTQYF	TGTGCCAGCAGCTCGGGAGCTTCTGATACGCAGTATTTT
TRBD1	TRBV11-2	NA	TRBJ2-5	CASSGHRGTETQYF	TGTGCCAGCAGCGGCCACAGGGGGACGGAGACCCAGTACTTC
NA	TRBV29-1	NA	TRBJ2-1	CSAQLNNEQFF	TGCAGCGCCCAGCTAAACAATGAGCAGTTCTTC
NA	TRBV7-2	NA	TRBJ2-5	CASSLASGETQYF	TGTGCCAGCAGCTTAGCTAGTGGGGAGACCCAGTACTTC
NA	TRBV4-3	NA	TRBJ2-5	CASSQDPQETQYF	TGCGCCAGCAGCCAAGATCCCCAAGAGACCCAGTACTTC
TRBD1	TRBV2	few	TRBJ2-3	CVSRTGVLTDTQYF	TGTGTCTCCCGGACAGGGGTCCTCACAGATACGCAGTATTTT
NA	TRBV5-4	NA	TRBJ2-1	CASSLGLINEQFF	TGTGCCAGCAGCTTGGGACTAATCAATGAGCAGTTCTTC
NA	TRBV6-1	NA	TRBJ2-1	CASGRYRADEQFF	TGTGCCAGCGGGAGGTATCGAGCCGATGAGCAGTTCTTC
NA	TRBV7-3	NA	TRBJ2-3	CASSSHRDTQYF	TGTGCCAGCAGCTCCCACCGGGATACGCAGTATTTT
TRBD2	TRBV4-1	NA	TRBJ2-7	CASSQNGLAGGYEQYF	TGCGCCAGCAGCCAAAACGGACTAGCGGGAGGTTACGAGCAGTACTTC
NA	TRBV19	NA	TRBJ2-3	CASSYGSGPQYF	TGTGCCAGTAGCTATGGGTCCGGGCCGCAGTATTTT
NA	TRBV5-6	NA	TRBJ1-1	CASSLGPTGNTEAFF	TGTGCCAGCAGTTTGGGACCTACGGGAAACACTGAAGCTTTCTTT
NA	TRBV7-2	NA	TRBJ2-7	CASSRREYDEQYF	TGTGCCAGCAGCCGTCGGGAGTACGACGAGCAGTACTTC
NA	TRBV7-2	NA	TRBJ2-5	CASSFQPGEGETQYF	TGTGCCAGCAGCTTTCAGCCAGGGGAGGGAGAGACCCAGTACTTC
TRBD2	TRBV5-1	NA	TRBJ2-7	CASSFEAGGGLLEQYF	TGCGCCAGCAGCTTCGAAGCGGGAGGGGGGCTCCTCGAGCAGTACTTC